These 29 T cell receptor beta chains originate from one sample sequenced in a study of T cells after yellow fever vaccination. In TCRdb, the 5' RACE reads were re-called with MiXCR into one record per CDR3 protein. The table includes 300,000 or so distinct CDR3 sequences, 10% to 15% detected once. Material: CD4+ T cells sorted from PBMCs, obtained 45 days after the yellow fever booster vaccination. The source of these receptors is a young man who received the YFV17D yellow fever vaccine.

The chain is built from TRBV20-1 and TRBJ2-7; 10 bases match TRBD2. The V gene end was trimmed by 5 bases and the J gene end by 4 bases; junction bases not matched to a gene: 8. The CDR3 runs to 14 residues. CDR1 is DFQATT, CDR2 SNEGSKA, per germline (reference sequence). The CDR3 bases are TGCAGTGCTGAGAGCGGGAGGGGTTCTTACGAGCAGTACTTC. Amino acids: CSAESGRGSYEQYF.

The chain uses TRBV7-8 and TRBJ2-5; 10 nucleotides match TRBD1. V gave up 4 bases and J gave up 5 bases; unmatched junction bases: 7. Germline CDR1 and CDR2: SGHVS and FQNEAQ. CDR3 length equals 15 residues. The CDR3 here is CASSYRDRGGETQYF. As DNA, the CDR3 is TGTGCCAGCAGCTACCGGGACAGGGGCGGGGAGACCCAGTACTTC.

This clonotype turned up a few times. CDR3 in amino acids: CSAKDSSYEQYF. CDR3 nucleotides: TGCAGTGCTAAAGACAGCTCCTACGAGCAGTACTTC. V usage is TRBV20-1 and J usage is TRBJ2-7; weak D call: TRBD1 (5 bases). The CDR3 is 12 residues long. V was pared by 4 bases and J by 0 bases, with 7 bases between. Germline V gene sequence: CDR1 DFQATT, CDR2 SNEGSKA (reference sequence).

This clonotype was detected only a few times. V is TRBV7-8 and J is TRBJ2-2; TRBD1 is a possible D gene (5 bases). Per the germline V gene, CDR1 is SGHVS and CDR2 is FQNEAQ. Trimming removed 7 bases at V and 6 bases at J, with 15 bases between. The length of the CDR3 is 14 residues. The CDR3 coding sequence is TGTGCCAGCACCCAAGGACAATATCCCGGGGAGCTGTTTTTT. It specifies CASTQGQYPGELFF.

The chain couples TRBV3-1 to TRBJ2-1, with 8 bases matching TRBD2. With 3 bases clipped from V and 3 bases from J, the junction kept 4 bases outside the gene matches. The germline V gene encodes CDR1 LGHDT and CDR2 YNNKEL (reference sequence). CDR3 length: 15 residues. CDR3 in DNA: TGTGCCAGCAGCCATCTAGCGGGCCTCTACAATGAGCAGTTCTTC. Its translation: CASSHLAGLYNEQFF.

This clonotype has a handful of counts. The V gene is TRBV20-1, the J gene TRBJ2-4, with 10 bases lining up with TRBD1. Germline V CDR1 and CDR2: DFQATT, SNEGSKA (reference sequence). The CDR3 sequence is 14 residues long. J lost 13 bases, V lost 3 bases, and 12 bases had no gene match. CDR3 DNA sequence: TGCAGTGCTAGCTCTGACGGGGACAGGGGATCGCAGTACTTC. Its protein is CSASSDGDRGSQYF.

V and J are TRBV7-8 and TRBJ2-7, with TRBD2 matching 7 bases. Germline V lookup: CDR1 SGHVS, CDR2 FQNEAQ. Trimming took 4 bases from V and 4 from J; bases not matched to a gene: 7. The length of the CDR3 is 14 residues. CDR3 region: CASSWEAGVYEQYF. DNA for the CDR3: TGTGCCAGCAGCTGGGAGGCGGGAGTGTACGAGCAGTACTTC.

This clonotype was seen a handful of times. The chain recombines TRBV5-5 with TRBJ2-1; 8 bases align to TRBD2. Looked up from germline, CDR1 is SGHKS and CDR2 is YYEKEE (reference sequence). The V segment lost 1 base and the J segment 3 bases; nucleotides outside the gene matches: 6. The CDR3 contains 16 residues. This chain's CDR3 is CASSLMRGAFYNEQFF. DNA for the CDR3: TGTGCCAGCAGCTTGATGCGGGGGGCATTCTACAATGAGCAGTTCTTC.

Only a few counts were recorded for this clonotype. V and J are TRBV4-2 and TRBJ2-7, with D perhaps given as TRBD1 or TRBD2 (5 bases each). This CDR3 is built from 14 residues. Deletions cut 0 bases from V and 6 bases from J, with 12 bases between. CDR1 and CDR2 (germline): LGHNA, YNFKEQ. The CDR3 sequence is CASSQEPYGGEQYF. The CDR3 nucleotides read TGTGCCAGCAGCCAAGAGCCGTATGGGGGCGAGCAGTACTTC.

This sequence joins TRBV27 and TRBJ1-2; the match to TRBD1 covers 9 bases. V dropped 6 bases and J dropped 4; count of bases not matched to a gene: 9. The CDR3 is 15 amino acids. Germline V lookup: CDR1 MNHEY, CDR2 SMNVEV (reference sequence). CDR3 in DNA: TGTGCCAGCAGCCCCGGGACAGGGAGGAGCTATGGCTACACCTTC. This translates into CASSPGTGRSYGYTF.

This clonotype was found a few times. The rearrangement links TRBV29-1 to TRBJ2-5; no reliable D call. The CDR3 consists of 13 residues. The germline V and J ends were trimmed by 3 bases and 2 bases, with 10 bases remaining between them. The germline V gene encodes CDR1 SQVTM and CDR2 ANQGSEA. This chain's CDR3 is CSVDFSRQETQYF. The DNA for the CDR3 is TGCAGCGTTGACTTCAGTAGGCAAGAGACCCAGTACTTC. The variable domain in full, completed from reference TRBV29-1 and TRBJ2-5, reads SAVISQKPSRDICQRGTSLTIQCQVDSQVTMMFWYRQQPGQSLTLIATANQGSEATYESGFVIDKFPISRPNLTFSTLTVSNMSPEDSSIYLCSVDFSRQETQYFGPGTRLLVL.

This clonotype was observed a few times. The genes are TRBV7-2 and TRBJ1-4; 7 bases align to TRBD1. The CDR3 runs to 15 residues. V shed 3 bases and J 2 bases; nucleotides not matched to a gene: 3. CDR1 is SGHTA, CDR2 FQGNSA, per germline. CDR3 in DNA: TGTGCCAGCAGCTTGAGGGGGCCGACTAATGAAAAACTGTTTTTT. It yields the protein CASSLRGPTNEKLFF.

This clonotype was picked up a small number of times. The V and J genes are TRBV7-9 and TRBJ1-1, with TRBD1 identical over 9 bases. Looked up from germline, CDR1 is SEHNR and CDR2 is FQNEAQ (reference sequence). After removal of 0 bases from V and 1 base from J, the junction contained 3 bases not matched to a gene. CDR3 length equals 16 residues. Written as DNA, the CDR3 is TGTGCCAGCAGCTTAGCCCTGGGACAGGGGAACACTGAAGCTTTCTTT. Its translation: CASSLALGQGNTEAFF. The full variable domain, completed using reference TRBV7-9 and TRBJ1-1, is DTGVSQNPRHKITKRGQNVTFRCDPISEHNRLYWYRQTLGQGPEFLTYFQNEAQLEKSRLLSDRFSAERPKGSFSTLEIQRTEQGDSAMYLCASSLALGQGNTEAFFGQGTRLTVV.

The rearrangement joins TRBV10-3 to TRBJ2-1; TRBD2 agrees at 12 bases. V dropped 7 bases and J dropped 1; count of bases not matched to a gene: 8. Germline V gene data show CDR1 as ENHRY and CDR2 as SYGVKD. The CDR3 consists of 17 residues. Written as DNA, the CDR3 is TGTGCCATCAAGACTAGCGGGAGCTTAGGATCCTACAATGAGCAGTTCTTC. This gives the protein CAIKTSGSLGSYNEQFF.

This clonotype was detected only a few times. The rearrangement links TRBV21-1 to TRBJ2-7; TRBD2, the table's D call, lacks a check against the DNA. TRBV21-1 counts as a pseudogene. The length of the CDR3 is 15 residues. CDR3 in amino acids: CASMVGQVPLYEQYF. The CDR3 DNA reads as TGTGCCAGCATGGTAGGGCAGGTGCCTCTTTACGAGCAGTACTTC.

This clonotype came up many times. The chain is built from TRBV5-6 and TRBJ2-1, with a tentative D call TRBD2 (5 bases). The germline V gene has CDR1 SGHDT and CDR2 YYEEEE. V was clipped by 6 bases and J by 0 bases, with 13 bases between them. The CDR3 runs 15 residues. DNA of the CDR3: TGTGCCAGCACCGCGTCGGGATTCTCCTACAATGAGCAGTTCTTC. It translates to CASTASGFSYNEQFF.

In this sample, this clonotype turned up a few times. The chain is built from TRBV7-9 and TRBJ2-3; 7 nucleotides match TRBD1. V lost 0 bases to trimming and J lost 4 bases; unmatched junction nucleotides: 7. This CDR3 contains 16 residues. The germline CDR1 and CDR2 sequences are SEHNR and FQNEAQ (reference sequence). The CDR3 reads CASSLAVDRRSDTQYF. The DNA for the CDR3 is TGTGCCAGCAGCTTAGCCGTGGACAGGAGATCAGATACGCAGTATTTT.

The chain couples TRBV3-1 to TRBJ2-1; the D is unclear. Trimming pared 0 bases from V and 13 bases from J, leaving 7 bases between. Looked up from germline, CDR1 is LGHDT and CDR2 is YNNKEL (reference sequence). This CDR3 is built from 11 residues. DNA for the CDR3: TGTGCCAGCAGCCAAGATAAAGGACAGTTCTTC. Translated, it gives CASSQDKGQFF.

CDR3 coding DNA: TGTGCCAGCAGCTTAGTTTGGGGCGGGAGCTTCAATGAGCAGTTCTTC. This sequence encodes CASSLVWGGSFNEQFF. This chain connects TRBV7-8 to TRBJ2-1; 7 nucleotides match TRBD2. J gave up 6 bases and V 1 base, and 9 bases lay outside the gene matches. The length of the CDR3 is 16 residues. CDR1 is SGHVS, CDR2 FQNEAQ, per germline. The variable domain in full, completed from reference TRBV7-8 and TRBJ2-1, reads GAGVSQSPRYKVAKRGQDVALRCDPISGHVSLFWYQQALGQGPEFLTYFQNEAQLDKSGLPSDRFFAERPEGSVSTLKIQRTQQEDSAVYLCASSLVWGGSFNEQFFGPGTRLTVL.

This clonotype occurred a few times. The chain combines TRBV20-1 with TRBJ2-1, with 10 nucleotides matching TRBD2. V lost 4 bases, J lost 10 bases, and 10 bases stayed unmatched. The CDR3 loop spans 14 amino acids. The germline V gene encodes CDR1 DFQATT and CDR2 SNEGSKA (reference sequence). The CDR3 loop is CSAKAGGSAGEQFF. CDR3 DNA: TGCAGTGCTAAAGCGGGGGGGAGTGCTGGGGAGCAGTTCTTC.

This chain joins TRBV10-3 and TRBJ2-5, with a possible D match to TRBD2 (6 bases). The germline CDR1 and CDR2 sequences are ENHRY and SYGVKD. The CDR3 is made up of 13 amino acids. The V end lost 10 bases, the J end lost 4 bases, and 16 bases lay between the germline ends. CDR3 amino acids: CATKWGDPETQYF. CDR3 bases: TGTGCCACCAAATGGGGGGATCCAGAGACCCAGTACTTC.

This clonotype came up a few times. V usage is TRBV7-2 and J usage is TRBJ2-1; the D gene is possibly TRBD2 (5 bases). From germline, CDR1 is SGHTA and CDR2 FQGNSA. This CDR3 has 17 amino acids. Trimming took 10 bases from V and 1 from J, leaving 23 bases between them. CDR3 amino acids: CATLFTLDRGSYNEQFF. CDR3 in DNA: TGTGCCACGCTCTTTACACTGGATCGCGGGTCCTACAATGAGCAGTTCTTC.

This clonotype was counted between two and nine times. V and J are TRBV6-2 or TRBV6-3 and TRBJ2-1; tentative D call: TRBD2 (6 bases). CDR3 length: 13 amino acids. V was cut by 7 bases and J by 2 bases, with 9 bases left in between. Germline values: CDR1 MNHEY, CDR2 SVGEGT. CDR3 DNA sequence: TGTGCCAGCATGGCTAGCGCCTACAATGAGCAGTTCTTC. Amino acids: CASMASAYNEQFF.

The chain carries TRBV20-1 and TRBJ2-2, with D perhaps TRBD2 (6 bases). V was shortened by 6 bases and J by 1 base, with 12 bases between the two germline ends. Looked up from germline, CDR1 is DFQATT and CDR2 is SNEGSKA (reference sequence). This CDR3 spans 14 amino acids. The CDR3 coding sequence is TGCAGTGCAGGGGTGGGAGGGAACACCGGGGAGCTGTTTTTT. Protein: CSAGVGGNTGELFF.

The rearrangement uses TRBV20-1 and TRBJ2-3; possibly TRBD2 for D (6 bases). Germline assignment: CDR1 DFQATT and CDR2 SNEGSKA (reference sequence). This CDR3 region has 14 residues. V was pared by 1 base and J by 2 bases, with 10 bases between. The CDR3 spells CSARGSGATDTQYF. As DNA, the CDR3 is TGCAGTGCTAGAGGGTCGGGAGCCACAGATACGCAGTATTTT.

V usage is TRBV7-2 and J usage is TRBJ2-2; no definite D call. V lost 7 bases, J lost 2 bases, and 5 bases lay in between. Germline CDR1 reads SGHTA; CDR2 reads FQGNSA. The CDR3 is 12 amino acids. The DNA of the CDR3 is TGTGCCAGCATCCTCAACACCGGGGAGCTGTTTTTT. This sequence encodes CASILNTGELFF.

This clonotype was counted many times. The genes are TRBV11-2 and TRBJ2-1; 11 positions agree with TRBD2. With 5 bases clipped from V and 9 bases from J, the junction kept 9 bases outside the gene matches. From germline, CDR1 is SGHAT and CDR2 FQNNGV. The CDR3 has 15 residues. The chain's CDR3 is CASSVLAGETTEQFF. In DNA form, the CDR3 reads TGTGCCAGCAGCGTACTAGCGGGAGAGACTACTGAGCAGTTCTTC.

This clonotype turned up a few times. The chain carries TRBV7-7 and TRBJ1-3; no clear D gene. The V and J ends lost 5 bases and 0 bases respectively, with 8 bases between them. The CDR3 runs 14 residues. Germline CDR1 is SSHAT and CDR2 is FNYEAQ (reference sequence). The DNA of the CDR3 is TGTGCCAGCAGCCCTGGCAGCTCTGGAAACACCATATATTTT. This encodes CASSPGSSGNTIYF.

This chain joins TRBV7-6 and TRBJ1-1; 7 nucleotides match TRBD1. This CDR3 comprises 15 residues. V was pared by 5 bases and J by 1 base, with 7 bases of the junction left unmatched. CDR1 and CDR2 from the germline V gene are SGHVS and FNYEAQ. The CDR3 coding sequence is TGTGCCAGCAGCCCGAGACAGGGAAGGAACACTGAAGCTTTCTTT. Translating gives CASSPRQGRNTEAFF.